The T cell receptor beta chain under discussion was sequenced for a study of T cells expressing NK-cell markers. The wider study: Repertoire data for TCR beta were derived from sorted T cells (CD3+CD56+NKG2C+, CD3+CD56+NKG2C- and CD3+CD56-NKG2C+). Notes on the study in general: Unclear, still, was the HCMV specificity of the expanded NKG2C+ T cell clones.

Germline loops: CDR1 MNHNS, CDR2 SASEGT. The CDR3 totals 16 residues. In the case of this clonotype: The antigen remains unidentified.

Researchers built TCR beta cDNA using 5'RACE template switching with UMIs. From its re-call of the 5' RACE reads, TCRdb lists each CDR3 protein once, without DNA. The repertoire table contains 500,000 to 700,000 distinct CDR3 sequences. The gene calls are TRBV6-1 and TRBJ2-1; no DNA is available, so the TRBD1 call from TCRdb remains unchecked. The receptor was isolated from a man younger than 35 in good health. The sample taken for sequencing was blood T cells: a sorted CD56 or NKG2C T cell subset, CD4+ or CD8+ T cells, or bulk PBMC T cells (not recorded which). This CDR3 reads CASSPQATGLKDEQFF.